A selection of T cell receptor beta chains follows, all from one sample in a study of graft-versus-host responses after intestinal transplantation. Their specific antigens are unknown. The method was immunoSEQ multiplex PCR; TCRdb's version includes in-frame clones alone and lacks a portion of them. This sample has 96,000 or so clones; roughly 92% occur once, and the top ten carry roughly 0.17%. Specimen: unstimulated CD4+ T cells sorted from spleen or lymph node cells, collected before intestinal transplant. The receptors here all came from a human donor who received an intestinal transplant. CDR3s include the opening cysteine and the closing phenylalanine or tryptophan. The D gene is left open where the match is weak. A row's size may be missing; if present it is once, few, many or a size class.

v_gene: TRBV11-3
abundance: .
j_gene: TRBJ2-3
d_gene: .
CDR3aa: CASSLTDTQYF
CDR3nt: TGTGCCAGCAGCCTCACAGATACGCAGTATTTT

v_gene: TRBV7-9
abundance: .
j_gene: TRBJ1-1
d_gene: TRBD1
CDR3aa: CASSLPGQLNTEAFF
CDR3nt: TGTGCCAGCAGCTTACCGGGACAGTTGAACACTGAAGCTTTCTTT

v_gene: TRBV25-1
abundance: .
j_gene: TRBJ1-1
d_gene: .
CDR3aa: CASSGWAGTEAFF
CDR3nt: TGTGCCAGCAGTGGGTGGGCGGGCACTGAAGCTTTCTTT

v_gene: TRBV29-1
abundance: .
j_gene: TRBJ1-1
d_gene: .
CDR3aa: CSVPTGRNTEAFF
CDR3nt: TGCAGCGTTCCGACAGGAAGGAACACTGAAGCTTTCTTT

v_gene: TRBV28
abundance: .
j_gene: TRBJ2-7
d_gene: .
CDR3aa: CASSFLRDSAYEQYF
CDR3nt: TGTGCCAGCAGTTTTCTTCGAGACAGCGCCTACGAGCAGTACTTC

v_gene: TRBV7-9
abundance: .
j_gene: TRBJ2-5
d_gene: .
CDR3aa: CASSLGLGTKETQYF
CDR3nt: TGTGCCAGCAGCTTAGGTCTCGGGACAAAAGAGACCCAGTACTTC

v_gene: TRBV2
abundance: .
j_gene: TRBJ1-5
d_gene: TRBD1
CDR3aa: CASRTDRGGQPQHF
CDR3nt: TGTGCCAGCAGGACGGACAGGGGAGGACAGCCCCAGCATTTT

v_gene: TRBV7-9
abundance: .
j_gene: TRBJ1-5
d_gene: .
CDR3aa: CASSLGGLPNQPQHF
CDR3nt: TGTGCCAGCAGCTTAGGCGGACTTCCCAATCAGCCCCAGCATTTT

v_gene: TRBV5-1
abundance: once
j_gene: TRBJ2-1
d_gene: TRBD2
CDR3aa: CASSLAGGRGNEQFF
CDR3nt: TGCGCCAGCAGCTTGGCGGGAGGGCGGGGCAATGAGCAGTTCTTC

v_gene: TRBV27
abundance: .
j_gene: TRBJ2-7
d_gene: TRBD1
CDR3aa: CASSVLGTDYEQYF
CDR3nt: TGTGCCAGCTCCGTCCTAGGGACAGACTACGAGCAGTACTTC

v_gene: TRBV7-2
abundance: .
j_gene: TRBJ1-6
d_gene: .
CDR3aa: CASSSGQYYNSPLHF
CDR3nt: TGTGCCAGCAGCTCAGGACAGTACTATAATTCACCCCTCCACTTT

v_gene: TRBV5-6
abundance: .
j_gene: TRBJ1-5
d_gene: .
CDR3aa: CASSRRGTDVNQPQHF
CDR3nt: TGTGCCAGCAGCCGCAGGGGAACCGATGTCAATCAGCCCCAGCATTTT

v_gene: TRBV4-2
abundance: .
j_gene: TRBJ1-5
d_gene: TRBD1
CDR3aa: CASSQKDRGNQPQHF
CDR3nt: TGTGCCAGCAGCCAGAAGGACAGGGGCAATCAGCCCCAGCATTTT

v_gene: TRBV7-2
abundance: .
j_gene: TRBJ2-1
d_gene: .
CDR3aa: CASSLSGLLYNEQFF
CDR3nt: TGTGCCAGCAGCCTCAGCGGGTTGCTCTACAATGAGCAGTTCTTC

v_gene: TRBV29-1
abundance: .
j_gene: TRBJ1-1
d_gene: .
CDR3aa: CSVPDGLRRTEAFF
CDR3nt: TGCAGCGTTCCGGACGGTCTTAGGAGGACTGAAGCTTTCTTT

v_gene: TRBV7-9
abundance: .
j_gene: TRBJ1-2
d_gene: .
CDR3aa: CASSAPDYGYTF
CDR3nt: TGTGCCAGCAGCGCCCCAGACTATGGCTACACCTTC

v_gene: TRBV9
abundance: .
j_gene: TRBJ2-1
d_gene: TRBD2
CDR3aa: CASSVQRGYNEQFF
CDR3nt: TGTGCCAGCAGCGTCCAGCGGGGATACAATGAGCAGTTCTTC

v_gene: TRBV7-9
abundance: .
j_gene: TRBJ2-1
d_gene: .
CDR3aa: CASSSGLLNEQFF
CDR3nt: TGTGCCAGCAGCTCGGGACTCTTAAATGAGCAGTTCTTC

v_gene: TRBV4-2
abundance: .
j_gene: TRBJ2-7
d_gene: TRBD2
CDR3aa: CASSHIGTSGSSYEQYF
CDR3nt: TGTGCCAGCAGCCATATCGGGACTAGCGGTAGCTCCTACGAGCAGTACTTC

v_gene: TRBV18
abundance: .
j_gene: TRBJ2-1
d_gene: TRBD2
CDR3aa: CASSPFVAGAYNEQFF
CDR3nt: TGTGCCAGCTCACCCTTCGTAGCGGGAGCCTACAATGAGCAGTTCTTC

v_gene: TRBV6-4
abundance: once
j_gene: TRBJ2-2
d_gene: TRBD1
CDR3aa: CASSVDRTNTGELFF
CDR3nt: TGTGCCAGCAGTGTGGACAGGACGAACACCGGGGAGCTGTTTTTT

v_gene: TRBV6-5
abundance: .
j_gene: TRBJ2-7
d_gene: TRBD2
CDR3aa: CASSQTSGSRYEQYF
CDR3nt: TGTGCCAGCAGTCAAACTAGCGGGAGTCGGTACGAGCAGTACTTC